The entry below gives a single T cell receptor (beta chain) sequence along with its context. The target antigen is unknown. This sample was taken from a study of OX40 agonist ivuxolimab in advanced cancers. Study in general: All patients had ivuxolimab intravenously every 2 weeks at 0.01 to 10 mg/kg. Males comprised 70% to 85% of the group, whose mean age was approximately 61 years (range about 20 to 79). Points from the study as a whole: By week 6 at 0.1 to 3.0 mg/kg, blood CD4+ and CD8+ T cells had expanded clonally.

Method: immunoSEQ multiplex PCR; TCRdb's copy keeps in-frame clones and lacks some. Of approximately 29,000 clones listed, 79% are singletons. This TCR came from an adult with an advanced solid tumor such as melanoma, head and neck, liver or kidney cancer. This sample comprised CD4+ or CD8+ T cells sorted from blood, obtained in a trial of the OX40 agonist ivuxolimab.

CDR3 nucleotides: TGTGCCAGTAGTATACTAGCTGGCACAGATACGCAGTATTTT. Translated: CASSILAGTDTQYF. The V and J genes are TRBV19 and TRBJ2-3, with D perhaps TRBD2 (5 bases). Germline V gives CDR1 LNHDA, CDR2 SQIVND (reference sequence). Trimming cost V 2 bases and J 1 base, with 7 bases left between them. This CDR3 spans 14 amino acids.